This is a list of T cell receptor beta chains from one sample in a study of blood T cell repertoires in COVID-19. Sequenced by immunoSEQ multiplex PCR; TCRdb stores in-frame clones only, minus some. The profile shows 85,000 to 120,000 clones, 84% of them singletons. The source material was peripheral blood. These receptors came from a human donor in a cohort sampled during active COVID-19. CDR3s include the opening cysteine and the closing phenylalanine or tryptophan. Each record gives: J gene, clone size, D gene, V gene, CDR3 DNA, CDR3 protein. The D gene is left open where the match is weak. Clone size appears in some rows only: once, few, many, or a class for an expanded clone.

>TRBJ2-1|NA|NA|TRBV7-2
TGTGCCAGCAGCCCAAGCAGTGGTCGGTCGGGGGAGCAGTTCTTC
CASSPSSGRSGEQFF
>TRBJ2-5|once|NA|TRBV19
TGTGCCAGTAGTATTCTTCCATCCCCGGGCTCAGGGGTTGGTCAGTACTTC
CASSILPSPGSGVGQYF
>TRBJ2-6|NA|NA|TRBV7-9
TGTGCCAGCAGCTTAGCGGCCCTCTCGGGGGGGGCCAACGTCCTGACTTTC
CASSLAALSGGANVLTF
>TRBJ2-1|NA|TRBD2|TRBV5-6
TGTGCCAGCAGCCGGCCAGCGGCTAGCGGGTACAATGAGCAGTTCTTC
CASSRPAASGYNEQFF
>TRBJ1-1|NA|NA|TRBV9
TGTGCCAGCAGCGTAACAGGGAACACTGAAGCTTTCTTT
CASSVTGNTEAFF
>TRBJ2-2|NA|NA|TRBV5-6
TGTGCCAGCAGGAGGAGGAGAACGAACACCGGGGAGCTGTTTTTT
CASRRRRTNTGELFF
>TRBJ1-3|NA|NA|TRBV30
TGTGCCTGGAGTGTCAGCTCTGGAAACACCATATATTTT
CAWSVSSGNTIYF
>TRBJ1-1|NA|TRBD1|TRBV11-3
TGTGCCAGCAGCTGGTACAGGGGGCCCACTGAAGCTTTCTTT
CASSWYRGPTEAFF
>TRBJ1-3|NA|TRBD1|TRBV18
TGTGCCAGCTCACCAACAGGGGTAGGCTCTGGAAACACCATATATTTT
CASSPTGVGSGNTIYF
>TRBJ2-1|NA|TRBD1|TRBV19
TGTGCCAGTAGTATAGATCTAGGGACAGCTTACAATGAGCAGTTCTTC
CASSIDLGTAYNEQFF
>TRBJ1-6|few|NA|TRBV4-1
TGCGCCAGCAGCCAGAGGTATGAGGGTAGTGATTCACCCCTCCACTTT
CASSQRYEGSDSPLHF
>TRBJ1-2|NA|NA|TRBV12-3/TRBV12-4
TGCGCCCAGGCAGGGCCAAACTATGGCTACACCTTC
CAQAGPNYGYTF
>TRBJ1-1|NA|NA|TRBV3-1/TRBV3-2
TGTGCCAGCAGCCAGGGCGCCGGTGAAGCTTTCTTT
CASSQGAGEAFF
>TRBJ2-1|NA|TRBD2|TRBV18
TGTGCCAGCTCCCCGAGCGGGGGGGGGCAAGGTGAGCAGTTCTTC
CASSPSGGGQGEQFF
>TRBJ2-2|NA|NA|TRBV11-1
TGTGCCAGCACCAAACGGGGAGGCAGGGGGGCCGGGGAGCTGTTTTTT
CASTKRGGRGAGELFF
>TRBJ2-7|NA|TRBD1|TRBV7-2
TGTGCCAGCAGTTTAACCGGGACAGTAAACTACGAGCAGTACTTC
CASSLTGTVNYEQYF
>TRBJ1-5|NA|NA|TRBV7-6
TGTGCCAGCAGCTTAGAGGGACACCAGAATCAGCCCCAGCATTTT
CASSLEGHQNQPQHF
>TRBJ1-2|NA|NA|TRBV5-4
TGTGCCAGCAGAGGGGGGGCGGAAATGAACTATGGCTACACCTTC
CASRGGAEMNYGYTF
>TRBJ2-7|NA|TRBD2|TRBV6-5
TGTGCCAGCAAGTATAGAGTCTGGGCGGGAGAGTACTTC
CASKYRVWAGEYF
>TRBJ1-4|few|NA|TRBV15
TGTGCCACCAGCAGCATGGGAGGGCCGTTTAATGAAAAACTGTTTTTT
CATSSMGGPFNEKLFF
>TRBJ2-5|NA|TRBD2|TRBV5-4
TGTGCCAGCAGCCCGGCCTTGGCTAGCGGGAAAGAGACCCAGTACTTC
CASSPALASGKETQYF
>TRBJ1-1|NA|NA|TRBV5-1
TGCGCCAGCAGCTTGGGCCAGCCTACAGGGTTCTTCACTGAAGCTTTCTTT
CASSLGQPTGFFTEAFF
>TRBJ1-1|NA|NA|TRBV7-9
TGTGCCAGCAGCTTACCTGGGGCGCGTAACACTGAAGCTTTCTTT
CASSLPGARNTEAFF
>TRBJ1-2|NA|NA|TRBV7-2
TGTGCCAGCAGCTTGCAGGGGTTAGCTAACTATGGCTACACCTTC
CASSLQGLANYGYTF
>TRBJ2-5|NA|NA|TRBV7-2
TGTGCCAGCAGCTTAAGGGGGGGCCGAGGGACCCAGTACTTC
CASSLRGGRGTQYF
>TRBJ2-3|NA|TRBD2|TRBV4-1
TGCGCCAGCAGCTGGCGACTAGCGGGGGGCGGGGGTGCAGATACGCAGTATTTT
CASSWRLAGGGGADTQYF
>TRBJ2-1|NA|TRBD2|TRBV7-6
TGTGCCAGCAGCTTAGGGGCTAGCGGGGGAGGTGAGCAGTTCTTC
CASSLGASGGGEQFF
>TRBJ1-2|NA|NA|TRBV5-1
TGCGCCAGCAGCATCGACAACTTTGACTATGGCTACACCTTC
CASSIDNFDYGYTF
>TRBJ1-1|NA|NA|TRBV11-2
TGTGCCAGCAGCTCTCTAGGGGCAGGTGGGTATGAAGCTTTCTTT
CASSSLGAGGYEAFF
>TRBJ1-4|NA|TRBD1|TRBV7-8
TGTGCCAGCAGCTTCGACAGGGGTCGGGAAAAACTGTTTTTT
CASSFDRGREKLFF
>TRBJ1-2|NA|TRBD1|TRBV9
TGTGCCAGCAGCAAATGGGACAGCTGGCAGAGCGGCTACACCTTC
CASSKWDSWQSGYTF
>TRBJ2-6|NA|NA|TRBV7-3
TGTGCCAGCAGCGAAGCCCTAGGTGGGGCCAACGTCCTGACTTTC
CASSEALGGANVLTF
>TRBJ1-5|NA|NA|TRBV6-1
TGTGCCAGCAGTGAAGCGGGAGCTAGCAATCAGCCCCAGCATTTT
CASSEAGASNQPQHF
>TRBJ2-7|NA|NA|TRBV5-4
TGTGCCAGCAGCTGGTACAGAATGGAGCAGTACTTC
CASSWYRMEQYF
>TRBJ2-7|few|NA|TRBV3-1/TRBV3-2
TGTGCCAGCAGCCAAGCTCCAGGGGCGAACGAGCAGTACTTC
CASSQAPGANEQYF
>TRBJ2-3|NA|TRBD2|TRBV7-8
TGTGCCAGCAGGGGACTAGCCACAGATACGCAGTATTTT
CASRGLATDTQYF
>TRBJ1-2|NA|NA|TRBV6-5
TGTGCCAGTGCCAGGGTCGGGAGTGTCTATGGCTACACCTTC
CASARVGSVYGYTF
>TRBJ1-4|NA|TRBD1|TRBV7-9
TGTGCCAGCAGCCCGACGACAGGGGGCGGCGAAAAACTGTTTTTT
CASSPTTGGGEKLFF
>TRBJ2-7|NA|TRBD1|TRBV6-5
TGTGCCAGCAGTAGGGACAGGGCTTACGAGCAGTACTTC
CASSRDRAYEQYF
>TRBJ1-4|NA|NA|TRBV15
TGTGCCACCAGCATCGTTCGGTTAGAGGAAAAACTGTTTTTT
CATSIVRLEEKLFF
>TRBJ1-4|NA|NA|TRBV19
TGTGCCAGTAGTATTCTTCGGGGAGAAAAACTGTTTTTT
CASSILRGEKLFF
>TRBJ1-2|NA|TRBD1|TRBV19
TGTGCCAGTAGTATAATGGCGGGACAGGCGATCTATGGCTACACCTTC
CASSIMAGQAIYGYTF
>TRBJ2-7|NA|TRBD2|TRBV6-5
TGTGCCAGCAGTTCAGGAGGACTAGCGAACTACGAGCAGTACTTC
CASSSGGLANYEQYF
>TRBJ1-1|NA|TRBD1|TRBV19
TGTGCCAGTAGTATAGAGGGACAGCTGAACACTGAAGCTTTCTTT
CASSIEGQLNTEAFF
>TRBJ2-1|NA|TRBD1|TRBV12-3/TRBV12-4
TGTGCCAGCAGCGCCGGACAGGGGCAGTTCTTC
CASSAGQGQFF
>TRBJ2-7|NA|TRBD1|TRBV4-2
TGTGCCAGCAGCCGGACAGGTCAATCCTACGAGCAGTACTTC
CASSRTGQSYEQYF
>TRBJ1-1|NA|NA|TRBV4-1
TGCGCCAGCAGCCAAGTCCTAATTGCCCTCACTGAAGCTTTCTTT
CASSQVLIALTEAFF
>TRBJ2-4|NA|TRBD1|TRBV18
TGTGCCAGCTCACTGGGGACAGGGGGCGGCAAAAACATTCAGTACTTC
CASSLGTGGGKNIQYF
>TRBJ2-2|NA|TRBD2|TRBV4-1
TGCGCCAGCAGCCAAGGACTAGCGGGGGGAGGAAACACCGGGGAGCTGTTTTTT
CASSQGLAGGGNTGELFF
>TRBJ2-1|once|TRBD2|TRBV10-3
TGTGCCATCAGTGAGGGGCTAGCGGGTATCAATGAGCAGTTCTTC
CAISEGLAGINEQFF
>TRBJ1-2|NA|NA|TRBV7-2
TGTGCCAGTAGCTTATACGACCAGGCTGGCTACACCTTC
CASSLYDQAGYTF
>TRBJ1-3|NA|TRBD1|TRBV10-3
TGTGCCACCCACAGGGGGCACACCATATATTTT
CATHRGHTIYF
>TRBJ1-2|NA|NA|TRBV28
TGTGCCAGCAGTTTAGGCGGACAGACAAACTATGGCTACACCTTC
CASSLGGQTNYGYTF
>TRBJ2-7|NA|TRBD1|TRBV7-2
TGTGCCAGCAGCTTATCGGTTCTGGGACAGCGTACCTACGAGCAGTACTTC
CASSLSVLGQRTYEQYF
>TRBJ2-1|NA|TRBD1|TRBV5-4
TGTGCCACTGGGACAGGGGGCCCCTCGATGAGCAATGAGCAGTTCTTC
CATGTGGPSMSNEQFF
>TRBJ1-1|NA|TRBD1|TRBV3-1/TRBV3-2
TGTGCCAGCAGCCAAGATTGTCCAAGGGGGCACACTGAAGCTTTCTTT
CASSQDCPRGHTEAFF